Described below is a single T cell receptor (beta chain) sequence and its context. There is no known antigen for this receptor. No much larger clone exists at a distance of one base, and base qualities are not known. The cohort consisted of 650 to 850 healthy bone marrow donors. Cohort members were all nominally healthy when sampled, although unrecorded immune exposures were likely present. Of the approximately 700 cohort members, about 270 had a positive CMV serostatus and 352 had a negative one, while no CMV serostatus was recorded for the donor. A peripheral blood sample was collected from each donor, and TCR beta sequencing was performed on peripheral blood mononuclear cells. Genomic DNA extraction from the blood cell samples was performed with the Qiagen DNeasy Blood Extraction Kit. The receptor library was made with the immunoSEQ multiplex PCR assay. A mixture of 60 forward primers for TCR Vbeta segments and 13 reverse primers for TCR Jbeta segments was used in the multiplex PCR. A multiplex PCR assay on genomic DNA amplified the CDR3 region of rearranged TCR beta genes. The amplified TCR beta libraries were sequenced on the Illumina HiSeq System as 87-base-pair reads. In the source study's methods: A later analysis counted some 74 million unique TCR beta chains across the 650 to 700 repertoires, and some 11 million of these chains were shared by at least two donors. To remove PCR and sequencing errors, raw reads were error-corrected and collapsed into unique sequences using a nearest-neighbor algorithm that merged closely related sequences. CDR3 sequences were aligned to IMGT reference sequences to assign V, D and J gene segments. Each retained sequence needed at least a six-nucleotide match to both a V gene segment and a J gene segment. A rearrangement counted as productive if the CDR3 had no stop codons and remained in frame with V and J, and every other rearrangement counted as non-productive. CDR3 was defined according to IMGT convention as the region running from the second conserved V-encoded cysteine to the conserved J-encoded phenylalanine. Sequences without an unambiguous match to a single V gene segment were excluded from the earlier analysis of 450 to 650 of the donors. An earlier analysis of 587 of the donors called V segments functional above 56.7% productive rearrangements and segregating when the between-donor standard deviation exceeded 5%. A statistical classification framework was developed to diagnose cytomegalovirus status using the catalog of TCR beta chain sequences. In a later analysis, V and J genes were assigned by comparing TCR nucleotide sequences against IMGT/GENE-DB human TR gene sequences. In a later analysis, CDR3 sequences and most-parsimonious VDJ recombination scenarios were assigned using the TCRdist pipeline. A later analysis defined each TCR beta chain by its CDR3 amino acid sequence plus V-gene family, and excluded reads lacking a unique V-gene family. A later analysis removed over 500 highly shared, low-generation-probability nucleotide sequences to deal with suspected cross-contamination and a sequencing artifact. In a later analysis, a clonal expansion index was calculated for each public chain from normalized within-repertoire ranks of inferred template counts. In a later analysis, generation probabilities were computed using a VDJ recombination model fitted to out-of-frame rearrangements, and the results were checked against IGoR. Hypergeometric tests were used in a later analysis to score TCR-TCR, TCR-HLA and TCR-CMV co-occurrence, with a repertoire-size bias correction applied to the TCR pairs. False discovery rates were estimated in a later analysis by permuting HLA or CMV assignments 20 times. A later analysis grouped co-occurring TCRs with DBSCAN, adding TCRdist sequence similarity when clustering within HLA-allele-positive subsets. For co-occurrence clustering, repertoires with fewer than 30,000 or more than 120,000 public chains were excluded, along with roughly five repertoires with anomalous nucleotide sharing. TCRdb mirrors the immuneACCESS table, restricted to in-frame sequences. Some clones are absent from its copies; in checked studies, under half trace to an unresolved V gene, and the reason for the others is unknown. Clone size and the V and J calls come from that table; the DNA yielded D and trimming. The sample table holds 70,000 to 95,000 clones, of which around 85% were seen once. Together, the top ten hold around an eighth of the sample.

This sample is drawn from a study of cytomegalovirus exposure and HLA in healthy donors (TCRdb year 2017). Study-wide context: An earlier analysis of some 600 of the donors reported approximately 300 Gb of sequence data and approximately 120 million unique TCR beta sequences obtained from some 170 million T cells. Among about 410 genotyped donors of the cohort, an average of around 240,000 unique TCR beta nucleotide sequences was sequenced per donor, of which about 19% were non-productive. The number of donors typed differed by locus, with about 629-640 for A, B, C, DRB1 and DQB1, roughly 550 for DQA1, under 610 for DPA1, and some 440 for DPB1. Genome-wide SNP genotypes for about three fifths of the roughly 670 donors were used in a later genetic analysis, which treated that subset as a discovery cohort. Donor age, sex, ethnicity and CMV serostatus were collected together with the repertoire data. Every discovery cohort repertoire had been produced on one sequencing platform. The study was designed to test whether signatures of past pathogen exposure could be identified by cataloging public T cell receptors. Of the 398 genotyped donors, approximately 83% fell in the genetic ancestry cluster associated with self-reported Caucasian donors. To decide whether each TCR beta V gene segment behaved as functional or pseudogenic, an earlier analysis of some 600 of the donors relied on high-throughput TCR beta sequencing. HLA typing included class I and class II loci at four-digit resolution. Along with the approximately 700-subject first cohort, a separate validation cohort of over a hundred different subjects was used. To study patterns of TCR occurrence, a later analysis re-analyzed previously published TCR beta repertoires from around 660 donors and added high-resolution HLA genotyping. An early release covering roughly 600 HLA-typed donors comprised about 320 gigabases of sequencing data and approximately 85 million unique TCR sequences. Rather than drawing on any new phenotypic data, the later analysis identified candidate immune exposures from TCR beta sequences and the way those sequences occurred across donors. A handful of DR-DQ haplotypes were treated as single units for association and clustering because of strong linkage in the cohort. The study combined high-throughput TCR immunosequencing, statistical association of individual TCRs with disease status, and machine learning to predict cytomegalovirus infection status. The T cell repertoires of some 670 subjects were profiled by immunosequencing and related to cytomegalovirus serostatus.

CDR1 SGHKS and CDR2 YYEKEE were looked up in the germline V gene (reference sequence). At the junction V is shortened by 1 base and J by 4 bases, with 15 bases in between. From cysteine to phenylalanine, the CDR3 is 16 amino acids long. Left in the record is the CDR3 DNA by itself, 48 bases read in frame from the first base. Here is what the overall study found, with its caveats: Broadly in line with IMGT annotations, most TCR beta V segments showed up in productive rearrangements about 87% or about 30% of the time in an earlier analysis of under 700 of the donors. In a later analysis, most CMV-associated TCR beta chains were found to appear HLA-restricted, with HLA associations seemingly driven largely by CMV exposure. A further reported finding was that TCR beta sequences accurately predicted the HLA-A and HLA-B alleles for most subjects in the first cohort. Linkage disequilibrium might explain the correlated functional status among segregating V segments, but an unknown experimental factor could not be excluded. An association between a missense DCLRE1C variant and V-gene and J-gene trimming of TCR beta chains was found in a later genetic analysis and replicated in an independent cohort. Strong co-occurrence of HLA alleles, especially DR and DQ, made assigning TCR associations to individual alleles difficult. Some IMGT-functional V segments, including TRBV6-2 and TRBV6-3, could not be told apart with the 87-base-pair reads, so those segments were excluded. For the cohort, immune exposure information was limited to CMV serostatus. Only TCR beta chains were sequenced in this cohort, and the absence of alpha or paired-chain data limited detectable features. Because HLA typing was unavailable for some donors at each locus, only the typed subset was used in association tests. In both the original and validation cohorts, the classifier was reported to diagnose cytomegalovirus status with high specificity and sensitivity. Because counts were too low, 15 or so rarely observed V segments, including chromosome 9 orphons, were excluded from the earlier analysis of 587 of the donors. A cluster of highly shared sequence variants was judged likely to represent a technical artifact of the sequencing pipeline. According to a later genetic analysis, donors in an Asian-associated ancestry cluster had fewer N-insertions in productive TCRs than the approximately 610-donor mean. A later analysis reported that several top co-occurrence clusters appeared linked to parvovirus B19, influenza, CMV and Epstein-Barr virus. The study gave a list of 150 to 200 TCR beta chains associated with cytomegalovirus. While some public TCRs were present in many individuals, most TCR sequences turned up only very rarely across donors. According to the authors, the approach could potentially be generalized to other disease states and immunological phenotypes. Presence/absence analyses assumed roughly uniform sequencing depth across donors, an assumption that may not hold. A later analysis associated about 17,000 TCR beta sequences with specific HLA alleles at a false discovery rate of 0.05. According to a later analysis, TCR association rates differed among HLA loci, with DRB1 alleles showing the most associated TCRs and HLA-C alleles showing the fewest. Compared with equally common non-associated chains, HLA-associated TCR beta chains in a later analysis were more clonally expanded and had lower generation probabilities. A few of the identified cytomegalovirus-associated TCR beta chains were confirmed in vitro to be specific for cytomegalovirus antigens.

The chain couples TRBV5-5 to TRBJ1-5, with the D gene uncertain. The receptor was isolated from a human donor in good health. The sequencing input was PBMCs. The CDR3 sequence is CASSLSRGAGNQPQHF. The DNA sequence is TGTGCCAGCAGCTTGTCGAGAGGCGCGGGGAATCAGCCCCAGCATTTT.